Described below is a single T cell receptor beta chain sequence and its context. Its target is not known. The primer mix had 60 Vbeta and 13 Jbeta primers. Repertoires were generated with immunoSEQ multiplex PCR, while TCRdb's copy carries only in-frame clones and drops some. Among approximately 190,000 clones, approximately 86% were seen once, and the ten largest hold more than 1%. These data come from a study of cytomegalovirus exposure and HLA in healthy donors. Study-wide results and limits: The classifier reportedly diagnosed cytomegalovirus status with high sensitivity and specificity. A later analysis linked a missense variant in DCLRE1C to the trimming of TCR beta V and J genes.

Germline CDR1 and CDR2: MNHEY and SMNVEV (reference sequence). This CDR3 contains 15 residues. Trimming stripped 2 bases from V and 2 bases from J, with 13 bases between. This TCR was sampled from a boy under 10 years old in good health and CMV-seronegative. Sequencing was performed on PBMCs. V usage is TRBV27 and J usage is TRBJ2-7, with D possibly matching TRBD1 (5 bases). In DNA, the CDR3 is TGTGCCAGCAGTTTAGGCTCAGGGCAGGCCTACGAGCAGTACTTC. As protein: CASSLGSGQAYEQYF.